A selection of T cell receptor beta chains follows, all from one sample in a study of shared clonotypes between healthy human individuals. Assay used: immunoSEQ multiplex PCR; TCRdb lists only in-frame clones, some missing. The table lists roughly 2 million clones, about 95% of them singletons. Sequenced sample: naive CD8+ T cells sorted from blood. These receptors were obtained from a man between 18 and 35 years old in good health. Both conserved end residues are part of each CDR3. The D gene is left open where the match is weak. A clone size is listed for some rows: how often the clone was seen (once, few, many), or a class if it is expanded.

V gene,D gene,J gene,clone size,CDR3 DNA,CDR3 protein
TRBV6-5,-,TRBJ1-2,-,TGTGCCAGCAGTTCAGGGGACTTCTATGGCTACACCTTC,CASSSGDFYGYTF
TRBV27,-,TRBJ1-2,-,TGTGCCAGCAGTTCCCTGTTTGGGGGGGATCCGTCGGGCTACACCTTC,CASSSLFGGDPSGYTF
TRBV4-1,-,TRBJ2-2,-,TGCGCCAGCAGCCAAGTAGGTGGGGCGGTCACCGGGGAGCTGTTTTTT,CASSQVGGAVTGELFF
TRBV5-1,TRBD2,TRBJ2-3,-,TGCGCCAGCAGCTTGGTCGGCGGACTAGCGGGAGTGTTCTCAGATACGCAGTATTTT,CASSLVGGLAGVFSDTQYF
TRBV27,-,TRBJ2-7,-,TGTGCCAGCAGTAGCGGGTCCCCCTACGAGCAGTACTTC,CASSSGSPYEQYF
TRBV5-4,-,TRBJ2-7,-,TGTGCCAGCAGCCCCAGCAGCTCCTACGAGCAGTACTTC,CASSPSSSYEQYF
TRBV29-1,-,TRBJ1-2,-,TGCAGCGTTGAACAGATTTCGGCGTCCTACACCTTC,CSVEQISASYTF
TRBV27,-,TRBJ2-7,-,TGTGCCAGCAGTTCATTTCGACAGCTTTCCTACGAGCAGTACTTC,CASSSFRQLSYEQYF
TRBV29-1,-,TRBJ2-1,-,TGCAGCGTTGAAGAGGCAGGACAGAGGTACAATGAGCAGTTCTTC,CSVEEAGQRYNEQFF
TRBV9,TRBD2,TRBJ2-1,once,TGTGCCAGCAGCGTAGGTGGACTAGCTTATGAGCAGTTCTTC,CASSVGGLAYEQFF
TRBV30,-,TRBJ2-7,-,TGTGCCTGGAGTGTACGGGGGTTCCCCTACGAGCAGTACTTC,CAWSVRGFPYEQYF
TRBV9,-,TRBJ1-1,-,TGTGCCAGCAGCGTAGCGGAGAGGAACACTGAAGCTTTCTTT,CASSVAERNTEAFF
TRBV6-5,TRBD1,TRBJ2-1,-,TGTGCCAGCAGTTACTCGTATGCAGGGGGTTACAATGAGCAGTTCTTC,CASSYSYAGGYNEQFF
TRBV4-1,TRBD1,TRBJ2-7,-,TGCGCCAGCAGCCAAGAGGGGACAGAACTATACGAGCAGTACTTC,CASSQEGTELYEQYF
TRBV4-3,-,TRBJ2-3,-,TGCGCCAGCAGCCATGCCCGTTCGGTTGGGGGCACAGATACGCAGTATTTT,CASSHARSVGGTDTQYF
TRBV28,TRBD1,TRBJ2-1,once,TGTGCCAGCAGTCGGGACAGTTTTTACAATGAGCAGTTCTTC,CASSRDSFYNEQFF
TRBV6-1,TRBD2,TRBJ2-7,-,TGTGCCAGCAGTGAATGGGGAGCGGGACTCCTCTCCTACGAGCAGTACTTC,CASSEWGAGLLSYEQYF
TRBV19,-,TRBJ2-7,-,TGTGCCAGTAGTACTTCGGTCATCCACGAGCAGTACTTC,CASSTSVIHEQYF
TRBV9,-,TRBJ1-1,-,TGTGCCAGCAGCGTAGCGTGGGCAGCGAACACTGAAGCTTTCTTT,CASSVAWAANTEAFF
TRBV6-5,TRBD1,TRBJ1-5,-,TGTGCCAGCAGTCCGGAGACAGGGACCGATCAGCCCCAGCATTTT,CASSPETGTDQPQHF
TRBV13,-,TRBJ1-2,-,TGTGCCAGCAGCCCCGGGACGGCGGCCTATGGCTACACCTTC,CASSPGTAAYGYTF
TRBV27,TRBD1,TRBJ2-3,-,TGTGCCAGCAGTTTTGGGACAGACGACACAGATACGCAGTATTTT,CASSFGTDDTDTQYF
TRBV11-2,-,TRBJ1-3,-,TGTGCCAGCAGCTTAGTAACAGGGAATCCTGCTTTATCTGGAAACACCATATATTTT,CASSLVTGNPALSGNTIYF